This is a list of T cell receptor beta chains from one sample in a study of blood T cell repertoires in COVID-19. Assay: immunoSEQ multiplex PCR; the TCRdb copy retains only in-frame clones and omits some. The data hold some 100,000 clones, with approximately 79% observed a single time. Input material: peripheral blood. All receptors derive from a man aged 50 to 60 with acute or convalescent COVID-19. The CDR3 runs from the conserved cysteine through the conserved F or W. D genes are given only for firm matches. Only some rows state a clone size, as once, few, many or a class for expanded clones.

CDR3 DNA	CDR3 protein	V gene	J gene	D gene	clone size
TGTGCCAGCAGCCAACGGGGGACTCAAGAAAAACTGTTTTTT	CASSQRGTQEKLFF	TRBV3-1/TRBV3-2	TRBJ1-4	.	.
TGCGCCAGCAGGCCGACCGGGACAAATAATGAAAAACTGTTTTTT	CASRPTGTNNEKLFF	TRBV5-1	TRBJ1-4	.	.
TGCGCCAGCAGTCCCAGGGGGTGTTACGAGCAGTACTTC	CASSPRGCYEQYF	TRBV23-1	TRBJ2-7	TRBD1	.
TGTGCCAGCAGCCGTTTCAGGGGACCCTACACTGAAGCTTTCTTT	CASSRFRGPYTEAFF	TRBV5-5	TRBJ1-1	.	.
TGTGCCAGCACCTGGAGTCCCCGTGGCTACGAGCAGTATTTC	CASTWSPRGYEQYF	TRBV28	TRBJ2-7	.	.
TGTGCCAGCAGCTTAGAGGACAGCCGGCAGTTCTTC	CASSLEDSRQFF	TRBV11-3	TRBJ2-1	.	.
TGTGCCACGCGAGTCGCCAATACGCAGTATTTT	CATRVANTQYF	TRBV6-6	TRBJ2-3	.	.
TGCGCCAGCAGCCAAGGGCCGACAGGGGGCCAGCCCCAGCATTTT	CASSQGPTGGQPQHF	TRBV4-1	TRBJ1-5	TRBD1	.
TGCGCCAGCAACCGAGCGGGGGCCCACTACAATGAGCAGTTCTTC	CASNRAGAHYNEQFF	TRBV4-1	TRBJ2-1	TRBD2	.
TGTGCCAGCAGCCCCGGACAGGGGCGCGAGACCCAGTACTTC	CASSPGQGRETQYF	TRBV5-8	TRBJ2-5	TRBD1	once
TGTGCCAGCAGTTTACAGGACGTCTACGAGCAGTACTTC	CASSLQDVYEQYF	TRBV6-2/TRBV6-3	TRBJ2-7	.	.
TGTGCCAGCAGCGTAGCGACAGGCCCCGGTTACGAGCAGTACTTC	CASSVATGPGYEQYF	TRBV9	TRBJ2-7	.	.
TGTGCCTGGAGCCGGGACAGGGACAGTTCACCCCTCCACTTT	CAWSRDRDSSPLHF	TRBV30	TRBJ1-6	TRBD1	.
TGTGCCAGCAGCTCCCCGGGGGGTGAGCAGTTCTTC	CASSSPGGEQFF	TRBV11-3	TRBJ2-1	TRBD2	few
TGTGCCAGCAGCTCCTTGACTAGCGGGGGGGGGCGAGAGACCCAGTACTTC	CASSSLTSGGGRETQYF	TRBV11-3	TRBJ2-5	TRBD2	.
TGTGCCAGCAGTCGCGACAGGGCTCCTGAAGCTTTCTTT	CASSRDRAPEAFF	TRBV5-4	TRBJ1-1	TRBD1	.
TGTGCCAGCAGTGAAGCGCAGGGTCAGGACGAGCAGTACTTC	CASSEAQGQDEQYF	TRBV6-1	TRBJ2-7	.	.
TGTGCCAGCAGCCTGACTAGACAGATTAGCACAGATACGCAGTATTTT	CASSLTRQISTDTQYF	TRBV2	TRBJ2-3	.	.
TGTGCCAGCAGTCTAAGAGAGACCCAGTACTTC	CASSLRETQYF	TRBV28	TRBJ2-5	.	.
TGTGCCAGCAGCCCCCTGGAGGTATTACAAGAGACCCAGTACTTC	CASSPLEVLQETQYF	TRBV7-9	TRBJ2-5	.	.
TGTGCCACCAGTGATATCAGGGATAATCAGCCCCAGCATTTT	CATSDIRDNQPQHF	TRBV24-1	TRBJ1-5	.	.
TGTGCCAGCAGTGAGGGACTAGCGGGGTTTGGTGAGCAGTTCTTC	CASSEGLAGFGEQFF	TRBV6-1	TRBJ2-1	TRBD2	once
TGTGCCAGCAGCTCTACAGGGCTACCCGAGCAGTACTTC	CASSSTGLPEQYF	TRBV7-9	TRBJ2-7	.	.
TGTGCCAGCAGCCAAGAGAACAGCCTCCCGGGGGCCCAGTACTTC	CASSQENSLPGAQYF	TRBV14	TRBJ2-5	.	once
TGTGCCAGCAGCCCGGACAGTGCAACTAATGAAAAACTGTTTTTT	CASSPDSATNEKLFF	TRBV7-8	TRBJ1-4	.	medium-sized
TGTGCCAGCAGCTTATATCGGGGTGCTAACTATGGCTACACCTTC	CASSLYRGANYGYTF	TRBV7-8	TRBJ1-2	.	once
TGTGCCAGCAGCAGAGACACAGGGAGCGAAAAACTGTTTTTT	CASSRDTGSEKLFF	TRBV11-2	TRBJ1-4	.	few
TGTGCCATCAGTAACCTAGCGGGGGGGCGAGAGACCCAGTACTTC	CAISNLAGGRETQYF	TRBV10-3	TRBJ2-5	TRBD2	once
TGCGCCCCTTTTCCGGGGGGCGCTAGCACAGATACGCAGTATTTT	CAPFPGGASTDTQYF	TRBV23-1	TRBJ2-3	.	.
TGTGCCACCTGGGGGCAGGGGGAAAACGAGCAGTACTTC	CATWGQGENEQYF	TRBV7-3	TRBJ2-7	TRBD1	few
TGCGCCAGCAGCTTGGAAGGGGCGAGTTACGAGCAGTACTTC	CASSLEGASYEQYF	TRBV5-1	TRBJ2-7	.	.
TGTGCCAGCAGGATGGCCACAAGCTACGAGCAGTACTTC	CASRMATSYEQYF	TRBV11-2	TRBJ2-7	.	.
TGTGCCACCAGCAGAGATGACGCGGGAGATGTCGCAGATACGCAGTATTTT	CATSRDDAGDVADTQYF	TRBV15	TRBJ2-3	TRBD2	once
TGTGCCAGCAGGAATAACAGGGGCAATTCACCCCTCCACTTT	CASRNNRGNSPLHF	TRBV27	TRBJ1-6	TRBD1	.
TGTGCCAGCAGACTCTCACGGGGGTGGAGGTACAATGAGCAGTTCTTC	CASRLSRGWRYNEQFF	TRBV28	TRBJ2-1	.	few
TGTGCCAGCAGCTTTCTCGGGACACCAGTAGATACGCAGTATTTT	CASSFLGTPVDTQYF	TRBV5-5	TRBJ2-3	.	.
TGTGCCAGCAGCTTTTTGGGACAGGGGAACACCATATATTTT	CASSFLGQGNTIYF	TRBV5-5	TRBJ1-3	TRBD1	once
TGTGCTAGTGGTTTGGTTGGAGAGTCCTACGAGCAGTACTTC	CASGLVGESYEQYF	TRBV12-5	TRBJ2-7	.	.
TGTGCCAGTAGTATAATGGTATCCGGTCCTGAAGCTTTCTTT	CASSIMVSGPEAFF	TRBV19	TRBJ1-1	.	.
TGTGCCAGCAGTTTATCGATTGATACGGTCTATGGCTACACCTTC	CASSLSIDTVYGYTF	TRBV27	TRBJ1-2	.	.
TGTGCCAGCAGTGATTTTCGGACAGGGGGAAACACCATATATTTT	CASSDFRTGGNTIYF	TRBV2	TRBJ1-3	TRBD1	.
TGTGCCAGCAGCCCCCTGCCCCCGACAGTCTATGGCTACACCTTC	CASSPLPPTVYGYTF	TRBV27	TRBJ1-2	.	.
TGTGCCAGCAGTTTAAACGCGGGACAGGGCTCCTACGAGCAGTACTTC	CASSLNAGQGSYEQYF	TRBV27	TRBJ2-7	TRBD1	.
TGTGCCAGCAGCTTAGTAGCGGGGCAGCGTGAGCAGTTCTTC	CASSLVAGQREQFF	TRBV7-2	TRBJ2-1	TRBD2	.